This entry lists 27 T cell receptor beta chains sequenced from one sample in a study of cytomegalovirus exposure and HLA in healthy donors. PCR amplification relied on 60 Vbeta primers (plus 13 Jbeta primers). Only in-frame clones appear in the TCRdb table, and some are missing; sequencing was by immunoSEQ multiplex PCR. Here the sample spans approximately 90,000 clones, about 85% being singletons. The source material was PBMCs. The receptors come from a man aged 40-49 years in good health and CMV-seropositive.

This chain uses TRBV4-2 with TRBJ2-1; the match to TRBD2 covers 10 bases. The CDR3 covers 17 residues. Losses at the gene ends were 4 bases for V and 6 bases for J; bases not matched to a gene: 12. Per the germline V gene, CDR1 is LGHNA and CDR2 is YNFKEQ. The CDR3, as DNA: TGTGCCAGCAGCCGAAATAGGGCGGGACTAGCGTCCAATGAGCAGTTCTTC. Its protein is CASSRNRAGLASNEQFF.

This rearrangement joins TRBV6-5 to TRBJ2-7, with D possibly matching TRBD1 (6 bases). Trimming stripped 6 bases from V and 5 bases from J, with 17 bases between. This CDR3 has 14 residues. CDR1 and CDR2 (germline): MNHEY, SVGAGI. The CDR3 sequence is CASSPSGAIDEQYF. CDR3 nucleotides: TGTGCCAGCAGCCCCTCAGGGGCTATCGACGAGCAGTACTTC.

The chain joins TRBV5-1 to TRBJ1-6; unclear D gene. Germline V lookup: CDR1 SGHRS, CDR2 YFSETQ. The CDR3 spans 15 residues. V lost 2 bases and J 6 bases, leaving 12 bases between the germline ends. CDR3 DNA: TGCGCCAGCAGCTTCGGAGTCATTTCTAATTCACCCCTCCACTTT. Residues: CASSFGVISNSPLHF.

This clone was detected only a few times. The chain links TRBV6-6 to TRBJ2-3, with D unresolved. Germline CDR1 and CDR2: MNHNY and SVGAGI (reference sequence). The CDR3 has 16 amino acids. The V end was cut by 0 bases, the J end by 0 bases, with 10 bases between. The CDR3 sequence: CASSYSGGASTDTQYF. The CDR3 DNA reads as TGTGCCAGCAGTTACTCTGGCGGCGCTAGCACAGATACGCAGTATTTT.

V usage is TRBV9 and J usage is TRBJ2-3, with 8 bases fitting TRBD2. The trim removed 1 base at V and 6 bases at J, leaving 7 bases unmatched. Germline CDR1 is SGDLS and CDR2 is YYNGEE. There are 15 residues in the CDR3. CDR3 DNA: TGTGCCAGCAGCGTAAAAGGAGCGGGAGCCGATACGCAGTATTTT. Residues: CASSVKGAGADTQYF.

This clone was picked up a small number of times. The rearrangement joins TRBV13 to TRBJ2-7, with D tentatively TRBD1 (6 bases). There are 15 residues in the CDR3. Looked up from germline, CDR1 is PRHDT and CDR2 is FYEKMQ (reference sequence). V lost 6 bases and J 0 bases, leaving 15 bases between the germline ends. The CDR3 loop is CASRVQGIPSYEQYF. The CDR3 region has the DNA TGTGCCAGCAGGGTTCAGGGGATACCCTCCTACGAGCAGTACTTC.

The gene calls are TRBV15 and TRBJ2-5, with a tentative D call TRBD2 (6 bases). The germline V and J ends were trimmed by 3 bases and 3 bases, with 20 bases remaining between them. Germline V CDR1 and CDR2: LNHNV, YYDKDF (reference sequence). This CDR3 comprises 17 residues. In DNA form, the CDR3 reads TGTGCCACCAGCAGGGGGGGTTTGAGGACGGAAAAAGAGACCCAGTACTTC. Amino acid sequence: CATSRGGLRTEKETQYF.

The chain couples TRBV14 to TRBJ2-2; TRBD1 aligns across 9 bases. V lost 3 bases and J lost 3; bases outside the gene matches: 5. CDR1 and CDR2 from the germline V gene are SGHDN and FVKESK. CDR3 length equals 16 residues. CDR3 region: CASSQWGQGDTGELFF. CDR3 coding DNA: TGTGCCAGCAGCCAGTGGGGACAGGGCGACACCGGGGAGCTGTTTTTT.

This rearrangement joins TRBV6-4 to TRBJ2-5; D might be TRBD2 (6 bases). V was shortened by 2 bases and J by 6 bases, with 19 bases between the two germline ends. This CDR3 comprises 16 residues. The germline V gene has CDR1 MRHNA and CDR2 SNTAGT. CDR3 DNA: TGTGCCAGCAGTGACCGAGGTCTAGCGCACGGGAAGACCCAGTACTTC. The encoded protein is CASSDRGLAHGKTQYF.

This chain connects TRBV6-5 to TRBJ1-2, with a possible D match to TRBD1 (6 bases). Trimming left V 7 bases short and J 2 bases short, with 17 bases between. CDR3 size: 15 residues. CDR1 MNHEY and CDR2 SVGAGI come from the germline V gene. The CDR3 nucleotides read TGTGCCAGCACTAGGACAGACCGCCCAAACTATGGCTACACCTTC. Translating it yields CASTRTDRPNYGYTF.

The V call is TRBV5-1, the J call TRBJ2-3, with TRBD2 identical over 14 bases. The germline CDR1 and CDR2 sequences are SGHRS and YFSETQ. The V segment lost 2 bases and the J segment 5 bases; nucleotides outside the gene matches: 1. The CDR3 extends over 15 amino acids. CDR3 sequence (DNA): TGCGCCAGCAGCTTAGGGACTAGCGGGGGAGATACGCAGTATTTT. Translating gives CASSLGTSGGDTQYF.

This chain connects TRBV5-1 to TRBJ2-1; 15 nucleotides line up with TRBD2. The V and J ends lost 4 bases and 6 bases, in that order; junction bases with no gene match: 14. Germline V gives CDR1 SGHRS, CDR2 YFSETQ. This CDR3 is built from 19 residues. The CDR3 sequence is CASSGRTSGRDPLGNEQFF. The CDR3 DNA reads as TGCGCCAGCAGCGGAAGGACTAGCGGGAGGGACCCTCTCGGCAATGAGCAGTTCTTC.

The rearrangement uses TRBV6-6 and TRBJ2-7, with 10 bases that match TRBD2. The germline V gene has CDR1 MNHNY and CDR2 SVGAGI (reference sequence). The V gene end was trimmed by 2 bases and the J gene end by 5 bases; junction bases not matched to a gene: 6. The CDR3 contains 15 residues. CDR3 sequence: CASSYQAGGTNEQYF. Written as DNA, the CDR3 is TGTGCCAGCAGTTACCAAGCGGGAGGGACCAACGAGCAGTACTTC.

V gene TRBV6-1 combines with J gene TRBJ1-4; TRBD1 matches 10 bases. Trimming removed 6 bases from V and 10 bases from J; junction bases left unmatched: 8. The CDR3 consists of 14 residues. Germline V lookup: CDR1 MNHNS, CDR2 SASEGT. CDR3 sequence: CASRMGDRGGKLFF. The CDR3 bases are TGTGCCAGCAGGATGGGGGACAGGGGAGGAAAACTGTTTTTT.

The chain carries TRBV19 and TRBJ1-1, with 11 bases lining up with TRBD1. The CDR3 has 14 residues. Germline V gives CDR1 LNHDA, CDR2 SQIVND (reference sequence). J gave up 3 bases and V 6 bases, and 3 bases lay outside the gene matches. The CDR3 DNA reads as TGTGCCAGTAGAGGACAGGGGGCGCACACTGAAGCTTTCTTT. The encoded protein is CASRGQGAHTEAFF.

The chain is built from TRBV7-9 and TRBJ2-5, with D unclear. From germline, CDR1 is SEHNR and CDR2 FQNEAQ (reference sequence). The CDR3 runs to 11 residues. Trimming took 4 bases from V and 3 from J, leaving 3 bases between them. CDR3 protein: CASSSKETQYF. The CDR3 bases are TGTGCCAGCAGCTCCAAAGAGACCCAGTACTTC.

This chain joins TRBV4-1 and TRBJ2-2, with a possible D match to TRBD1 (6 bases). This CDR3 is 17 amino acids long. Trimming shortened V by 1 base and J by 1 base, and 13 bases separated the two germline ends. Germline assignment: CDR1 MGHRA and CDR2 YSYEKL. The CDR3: CASSQGADRRNTGELFF. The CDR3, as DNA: TGCGCCAGCAGCCAAGGGGCAGACAGGCGGAACACCGGGGAGCTGTTTTTT.

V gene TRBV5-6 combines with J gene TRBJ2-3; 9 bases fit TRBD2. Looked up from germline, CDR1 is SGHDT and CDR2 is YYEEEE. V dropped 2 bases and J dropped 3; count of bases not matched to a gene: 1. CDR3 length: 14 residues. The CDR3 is CASSFAGGTDTQYF. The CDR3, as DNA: TGTGCCAGCAGCTTTGCGGGGGGGACAGATACGCAGTATTTT.

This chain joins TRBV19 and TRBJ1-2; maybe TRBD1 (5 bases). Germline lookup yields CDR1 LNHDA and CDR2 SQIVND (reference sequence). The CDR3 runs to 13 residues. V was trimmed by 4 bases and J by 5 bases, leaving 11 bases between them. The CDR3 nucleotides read TGTGCCAGTAGTACGACGGGACTTTATGGCTACACCTTC. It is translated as CASSTTGLYGYTF.

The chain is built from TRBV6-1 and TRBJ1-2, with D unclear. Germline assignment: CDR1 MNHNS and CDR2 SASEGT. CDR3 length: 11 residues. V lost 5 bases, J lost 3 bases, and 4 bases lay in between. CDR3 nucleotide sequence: TGTGCCAGCAGTAACTACTATGGCTACACCTTC. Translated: CASSNYYGYTF.

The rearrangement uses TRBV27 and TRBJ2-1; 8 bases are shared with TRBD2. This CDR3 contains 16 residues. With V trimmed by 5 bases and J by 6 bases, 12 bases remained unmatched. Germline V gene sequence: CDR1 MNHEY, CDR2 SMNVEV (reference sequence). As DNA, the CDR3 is TGTGCCAGCAGTGCTTTACCGGGACTAGGTCTCAATGAGCAGTTCTTC. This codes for CASSALPGLGLNEQFF.

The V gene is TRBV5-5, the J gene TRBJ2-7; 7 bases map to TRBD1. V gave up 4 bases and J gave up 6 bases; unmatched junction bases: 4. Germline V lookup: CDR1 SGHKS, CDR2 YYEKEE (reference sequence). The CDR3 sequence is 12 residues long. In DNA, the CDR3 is TGTGCCAGCAGCGTGACAGGGACCGAGCAGTACTTC. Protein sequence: CASSVTGTEQYF.

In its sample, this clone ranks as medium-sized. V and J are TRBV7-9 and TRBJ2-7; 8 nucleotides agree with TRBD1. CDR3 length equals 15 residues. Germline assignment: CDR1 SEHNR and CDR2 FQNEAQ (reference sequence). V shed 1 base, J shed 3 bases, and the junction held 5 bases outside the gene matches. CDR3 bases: TGTGCCAGCAGCTTAGGACAGGGGATATTCTACGAGCAGTACTTC. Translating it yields CASSLGQGIFYEQYF.

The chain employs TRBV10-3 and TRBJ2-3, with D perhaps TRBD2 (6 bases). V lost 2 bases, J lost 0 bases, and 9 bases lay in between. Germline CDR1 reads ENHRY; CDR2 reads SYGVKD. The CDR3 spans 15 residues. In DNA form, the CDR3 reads TGTGCCATCAGTGAGAGACTAGTTAGCACAGATACGCAGTATTTT. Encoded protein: CAISERLVSTDTQYF.

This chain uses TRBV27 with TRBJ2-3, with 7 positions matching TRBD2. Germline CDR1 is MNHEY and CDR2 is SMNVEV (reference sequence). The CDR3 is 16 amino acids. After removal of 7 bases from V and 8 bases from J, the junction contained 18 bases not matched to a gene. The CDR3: CASKRLLGGNSGTQYF. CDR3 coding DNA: TGTGCCAGCAAAAGGCTATTGGGGGGGAACAGTGGTACGCAGTATTTT.

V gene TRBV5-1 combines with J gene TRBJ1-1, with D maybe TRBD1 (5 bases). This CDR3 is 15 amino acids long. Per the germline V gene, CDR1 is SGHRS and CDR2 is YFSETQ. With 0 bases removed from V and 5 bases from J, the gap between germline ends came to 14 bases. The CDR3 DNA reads TGCGCCAGCAGCTTGGACCACGGGGGTTTTACTGAAGCTTTCTTT. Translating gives CASSLDHGGFTEAFF. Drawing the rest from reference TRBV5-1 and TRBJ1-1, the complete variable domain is KAGVTQTPRYLIKTRGQQVTLSCSPISGHRSVSWYQQTPGQGLQFLFEYFSETQRNKGNFPGRFSGRQFSNSRSEMNVSTLELGDSALYLCASSLDHGGFTEAFFGQGTRLTVV.

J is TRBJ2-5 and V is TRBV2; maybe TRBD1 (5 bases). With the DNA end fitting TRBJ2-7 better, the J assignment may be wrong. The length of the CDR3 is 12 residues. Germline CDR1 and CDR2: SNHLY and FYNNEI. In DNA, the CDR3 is TGTGCCAGCATGAAGGCAGGGTACGAGCAGTACTTC. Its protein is CASMKAGYEQYF.